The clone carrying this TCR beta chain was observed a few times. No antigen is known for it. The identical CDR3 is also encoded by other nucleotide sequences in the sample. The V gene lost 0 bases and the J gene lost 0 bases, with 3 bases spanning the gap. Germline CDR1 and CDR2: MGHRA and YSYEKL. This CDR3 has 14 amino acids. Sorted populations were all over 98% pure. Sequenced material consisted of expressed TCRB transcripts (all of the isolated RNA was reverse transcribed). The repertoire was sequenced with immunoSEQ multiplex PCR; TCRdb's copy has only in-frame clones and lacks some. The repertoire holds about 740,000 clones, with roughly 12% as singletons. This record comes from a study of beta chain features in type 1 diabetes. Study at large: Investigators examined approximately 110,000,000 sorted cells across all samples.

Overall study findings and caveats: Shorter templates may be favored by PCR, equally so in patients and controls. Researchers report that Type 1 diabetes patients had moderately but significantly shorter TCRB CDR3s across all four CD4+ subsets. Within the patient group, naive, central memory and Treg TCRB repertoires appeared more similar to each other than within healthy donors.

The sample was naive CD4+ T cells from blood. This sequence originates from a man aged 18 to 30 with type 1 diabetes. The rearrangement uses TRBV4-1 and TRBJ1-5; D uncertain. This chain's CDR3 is CASSQDLSNQPQHF. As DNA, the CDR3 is TGCGCCAGCAGCCAAGATCTTAGCAATCAGCCCCAGCATTTT.